This TCR beta chain comes out of a study of cytomegalovirus exposure and HLA in healthy donors. Study findings and constraints: A later analysis linked a missense variant in DCLRE1C to the trimming of TCR beta V and J genes. Fewer N-insertions than the 666-donor mean were reportedly shown by an Asian-associated ancestry cluster in a later analysis.

Both 60 Vbeta primers and 13 Jbeta primers went into the PCR. Produced via immunoSEQ multiplex PCR; TCRdb's table is partial and in-frame only. This sample has 99,000 or so clones, with about 12% found just once. This clone was picked up a small number of times. Antigen specificity is unknown. The TCR originated in a man aged 35-49 years in good health and CMV-seropositive. Sequenced: PBMCs.

The DNA of the CDR3 is TGCGCCAGCAGCCTGGGAGAAGCCGCGGATACGCAGTATTTT. Translated, it gives CASSLGEAADTQYF. The chain recombines TRBV4-1 with TRBJ2-3; tentatively, D is TRBD2 (5 bases). V was shortened by 4 bases and J by 6 bases, with 14 bases between the two germline ends. Germline V lookup: CDR1 MGHRA, CDR2 YSYEKL. The CDR3 is 14 residues long.